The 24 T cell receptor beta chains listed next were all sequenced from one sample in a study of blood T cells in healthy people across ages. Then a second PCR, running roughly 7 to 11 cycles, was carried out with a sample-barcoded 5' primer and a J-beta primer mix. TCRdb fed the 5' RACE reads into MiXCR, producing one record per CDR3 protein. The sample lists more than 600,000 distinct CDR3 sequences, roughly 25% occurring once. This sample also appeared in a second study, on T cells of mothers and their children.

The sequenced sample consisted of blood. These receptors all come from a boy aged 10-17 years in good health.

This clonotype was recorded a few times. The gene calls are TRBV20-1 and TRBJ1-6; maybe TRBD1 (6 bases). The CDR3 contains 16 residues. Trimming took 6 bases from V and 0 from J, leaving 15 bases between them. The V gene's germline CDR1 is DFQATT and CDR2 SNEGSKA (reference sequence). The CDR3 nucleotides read TGCAGTGCCCCGGACAGCTCGAGCTCCTATAATTCACCCCTCCACTTT. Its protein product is CSAPDSSSSYNSPLHF.

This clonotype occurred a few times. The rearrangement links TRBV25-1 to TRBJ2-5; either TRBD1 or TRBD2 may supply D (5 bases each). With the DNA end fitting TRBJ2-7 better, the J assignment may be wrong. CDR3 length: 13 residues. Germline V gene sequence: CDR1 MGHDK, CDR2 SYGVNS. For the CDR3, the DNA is TGTGCCAGCATAAGGGACGGAACCTACGAGCAGTACTTC. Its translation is CASIRDGTYEQYF.

The CDR3 region has the DNA TGCAGCGTTGCGGGGACTTGCGGATTTAGCACAGATACGCAGTATTTT. It codes for CSVAGTCGFSTDTQYF. This chain links TRBV29-1 with TRBJ2-3; perhaps TRBD2 as D (6 bases). V was clipped by 4 bases and J by 0 bases, with 17 bases between them. This CDR3 region has 16 residues. The V gene's germline CDR1 is SQVTM and CDR2 ANQGSEA.

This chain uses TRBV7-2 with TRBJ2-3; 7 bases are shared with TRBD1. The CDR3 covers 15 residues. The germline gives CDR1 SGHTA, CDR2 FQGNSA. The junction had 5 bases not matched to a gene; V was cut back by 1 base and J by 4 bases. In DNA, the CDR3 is TGTGCCAGCAGCTTAGACAGGGGATCTTCAGATACGCAGTATTTT. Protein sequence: CASSLDRGSSDTQYF.

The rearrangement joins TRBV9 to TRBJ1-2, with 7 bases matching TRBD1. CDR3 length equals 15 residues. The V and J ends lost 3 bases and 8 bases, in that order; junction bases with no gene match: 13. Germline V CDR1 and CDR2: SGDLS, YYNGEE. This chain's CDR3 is CASSAEDRWFEGYTF. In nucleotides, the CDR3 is TGTGCCAGCAGCGCCGAGGACAGGTGGTTTGAGGGCTACACCTTC.

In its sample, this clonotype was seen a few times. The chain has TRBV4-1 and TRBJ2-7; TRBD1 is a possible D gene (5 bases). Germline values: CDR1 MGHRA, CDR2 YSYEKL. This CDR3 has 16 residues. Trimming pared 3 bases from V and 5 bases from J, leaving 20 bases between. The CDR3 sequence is CASSHSNQGSHDEQYF. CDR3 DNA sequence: TGCGCCAGCAGCCACTCAAATCAGGGTTCTCACGACGAGCAGTACTTC.

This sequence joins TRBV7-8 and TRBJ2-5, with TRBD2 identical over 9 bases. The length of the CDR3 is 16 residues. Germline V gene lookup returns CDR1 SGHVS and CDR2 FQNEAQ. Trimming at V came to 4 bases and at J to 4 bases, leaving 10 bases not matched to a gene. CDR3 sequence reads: CASSSRLADSRETQYF. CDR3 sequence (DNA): TGTGCCAGCAGCTCAAGACTAGCGGACTCACGAGAGACCCAGTACTTC.

This CDR3 is CATSDWGETQYF. CDR3 DNA: TGTGCCACCAGTGATTGGGGGGAGACCCAGTACTTC. The genes are TRBV24-1 and TRBJ2-5; D assignment may be TRBD1 or TRBD2 (5 bases each). Germline-derived CDR1 and CDR2 are KGHDR and SFDVKD. This CDR3 spans 12 amino acids. V was pared by 2 bases and J by 5 bases, with 5 bases between.

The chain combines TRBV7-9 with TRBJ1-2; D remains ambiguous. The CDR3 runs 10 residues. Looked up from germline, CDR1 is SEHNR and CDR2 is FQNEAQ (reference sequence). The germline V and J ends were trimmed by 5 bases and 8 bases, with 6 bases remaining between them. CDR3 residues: CASSDDGYTF. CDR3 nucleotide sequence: TGTGCCAGCAGCGACGACGGCTACACCTTC. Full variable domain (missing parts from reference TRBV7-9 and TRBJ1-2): DTGVSQNPRHKITKRGQNVTFRCDPISEHNRLYWYRQTLGQGPEFLTYFQNEAQLEKSRLLSDRFSAERPKGSFSTLEIQRTEQGDSAMYLCASSDDGYTFGSGTRLTVV.

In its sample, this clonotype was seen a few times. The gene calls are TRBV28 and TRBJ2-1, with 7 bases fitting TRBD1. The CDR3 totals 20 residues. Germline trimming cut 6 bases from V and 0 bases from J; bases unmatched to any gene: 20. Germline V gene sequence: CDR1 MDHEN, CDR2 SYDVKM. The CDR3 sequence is CASSVPGQLTLLSSYNEQFF. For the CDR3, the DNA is TGTGCCAGCAGCGTACCGGGACAGTTAACCCTTCTTAGCTCCTACAATGAGCAGTTCTTC.

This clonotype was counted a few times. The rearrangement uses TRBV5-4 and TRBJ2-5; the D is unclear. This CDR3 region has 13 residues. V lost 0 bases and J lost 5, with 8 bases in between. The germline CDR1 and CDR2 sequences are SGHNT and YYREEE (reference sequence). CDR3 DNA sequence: TGTGCCAGCAGCTTGGAGTTAACCGAGACCCAGTACTTC. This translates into CASSLELTETQYF.

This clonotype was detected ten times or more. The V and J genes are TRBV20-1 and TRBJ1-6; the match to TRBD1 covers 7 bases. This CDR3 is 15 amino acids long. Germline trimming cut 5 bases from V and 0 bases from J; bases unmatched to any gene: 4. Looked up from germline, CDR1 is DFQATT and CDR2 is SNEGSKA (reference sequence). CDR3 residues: CSARQGSSYNSPLHF. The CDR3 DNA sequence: TGCAGTGCTCGACAGGGAAGCTCCTATAATTCACCCCTCCACTTT.

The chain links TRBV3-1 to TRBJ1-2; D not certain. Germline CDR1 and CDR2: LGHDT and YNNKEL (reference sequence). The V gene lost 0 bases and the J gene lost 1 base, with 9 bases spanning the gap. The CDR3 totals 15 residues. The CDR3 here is CASSQDLDGNYGYTF. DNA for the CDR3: TGTGCCAGCAGCCAAGATCTGGACGGTAACTATGGCTACACCTTC.

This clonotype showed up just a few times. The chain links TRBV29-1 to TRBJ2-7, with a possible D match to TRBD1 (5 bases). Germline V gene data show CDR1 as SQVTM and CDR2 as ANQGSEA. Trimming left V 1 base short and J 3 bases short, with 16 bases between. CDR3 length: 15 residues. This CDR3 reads CSVEVEADTNYEQYF. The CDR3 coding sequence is TGCAGCGTTGAAGTAGAGGCGGACACTAACTACGAGCAGTACTTC.

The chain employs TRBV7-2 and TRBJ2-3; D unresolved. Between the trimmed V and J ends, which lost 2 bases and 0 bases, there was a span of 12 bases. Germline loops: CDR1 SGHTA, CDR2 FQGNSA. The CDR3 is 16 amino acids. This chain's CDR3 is CASSLTSAWSTDTQYF. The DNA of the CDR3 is TGTGCCAGCAGCTTAACCTCAGCCTGGAGCACAGATACGCAGTATTTT.

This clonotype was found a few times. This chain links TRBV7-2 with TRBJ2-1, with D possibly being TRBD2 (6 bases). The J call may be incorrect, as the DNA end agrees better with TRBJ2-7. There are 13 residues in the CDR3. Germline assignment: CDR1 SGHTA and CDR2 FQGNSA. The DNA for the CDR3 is TGTGCCAGCGCGACATGGGACTTCTACGAGCAGTACTTC. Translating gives CASATWDFYEQYF.

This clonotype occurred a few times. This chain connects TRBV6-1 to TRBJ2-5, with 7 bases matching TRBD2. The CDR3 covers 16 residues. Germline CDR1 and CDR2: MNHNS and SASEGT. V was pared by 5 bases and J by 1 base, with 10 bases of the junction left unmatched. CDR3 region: CASSTPFGGTQETQYF. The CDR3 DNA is TGTGCCAGCAGTACCCCATTCGGGGGGACCCAAGAGACCCAGTACTTC.

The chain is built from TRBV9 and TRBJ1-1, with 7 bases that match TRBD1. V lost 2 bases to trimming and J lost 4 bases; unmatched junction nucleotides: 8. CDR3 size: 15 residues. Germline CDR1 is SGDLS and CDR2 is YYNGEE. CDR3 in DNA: TGTGCCAGCAGCGTGGAAGGGGGCATGGTCACTGAAGCTTTCTTT. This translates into CASSVEGGMVTEAFF.

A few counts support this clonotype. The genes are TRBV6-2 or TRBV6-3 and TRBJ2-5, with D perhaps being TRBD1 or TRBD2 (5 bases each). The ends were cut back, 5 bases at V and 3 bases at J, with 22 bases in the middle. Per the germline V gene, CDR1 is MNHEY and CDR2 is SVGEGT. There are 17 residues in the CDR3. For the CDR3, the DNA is TGTGCCAGCAGTCCAGGGCCCGGGATACCTGAAGAAGAGACCCAGTACTTC. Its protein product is CASSPGPGIPEEETQYF.

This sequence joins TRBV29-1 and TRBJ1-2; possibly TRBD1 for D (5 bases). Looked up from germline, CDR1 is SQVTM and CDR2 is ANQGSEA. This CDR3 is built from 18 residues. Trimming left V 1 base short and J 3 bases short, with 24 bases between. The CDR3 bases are TGCAGCGTTGAAGTTTGGAAGTGGGGACCTACCCTTTACTATGGCTACACCTTC. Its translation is CSVEVWKWGPTLYYGYTF.

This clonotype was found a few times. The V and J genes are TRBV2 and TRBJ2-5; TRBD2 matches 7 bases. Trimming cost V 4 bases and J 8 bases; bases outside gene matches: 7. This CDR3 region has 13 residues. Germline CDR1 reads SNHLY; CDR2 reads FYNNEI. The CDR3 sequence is CASSVLAARTQYF. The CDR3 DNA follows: TGTGCCAGCAGTGTTCTAGCGGCAAGAACCCAGTACTTC.

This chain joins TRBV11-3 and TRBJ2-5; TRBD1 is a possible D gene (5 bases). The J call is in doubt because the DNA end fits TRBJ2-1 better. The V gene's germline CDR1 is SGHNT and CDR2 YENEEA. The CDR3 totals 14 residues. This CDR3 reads CASSPGYLNNEQFF. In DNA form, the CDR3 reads TGTGCCAGCAGCCCAGGGTACCTCAACAATGAGCAGTTCTTC.

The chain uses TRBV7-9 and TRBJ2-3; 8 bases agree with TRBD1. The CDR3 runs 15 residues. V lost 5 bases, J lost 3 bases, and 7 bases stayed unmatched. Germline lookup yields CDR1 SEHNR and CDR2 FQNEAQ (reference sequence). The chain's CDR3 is CASSPGGYWTDTQYF. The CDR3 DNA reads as TGTGCCAGCAGCCCAGGGGGCTACTGGACAGATACGCAGTATTTT.

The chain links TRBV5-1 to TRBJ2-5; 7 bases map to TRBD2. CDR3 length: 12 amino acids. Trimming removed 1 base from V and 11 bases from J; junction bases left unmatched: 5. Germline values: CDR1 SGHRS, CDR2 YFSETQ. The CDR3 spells CASSLQAGEQYF. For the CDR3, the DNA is TGCGCCAGCAGCTTGCAGGCGGGAGAGCAGTACTTC.